The 15 T cell receptor beta chains presented below share a single source sample, sequenced in a study of T cells expressing NK-cell markers. TCRdb processed the 5' RACE reads again and assigns one entry to each CDR3 protein, with no DNA. The sample has about 260,000 distinct CDR3 sequences. Sequenced sample: blood T cells: a sorted CD56 or NKG2C T cell subset, CD4+ or CD8+ T cells, or bulk PBMC T cells (not recorded which). These receptors were obtained from a woman aged 18 to 75 in good health.

This chain uses TRBV10-3 with TRBJ1-5. This CDR3 has 13 residues. CDR1 is ENHRY and CDR2 is SYGVKD in the germline V gene. The CDR3 loop is CAISESPTQPQHF.

The gene calls are TRBV29-1 and TRBJ2-3; the TCRdb D gene call, TRBD1, has no DNA to confirm it. The CDR3 consists of 13 residues. CDR1 and CDR2 (germline): SQVTM, ANQGSEA. The chain's CDR3 is CSVKRDRTDTQYF.

The CDR3 region is CSARDLGGSTDTQYF. This sequence joins TRBV20-1 and TRBJ2-3; TCRdb lists TRBD2, though no DNA is available to test this call. In germline, CDR1 is DFQATT, CDR2 SNEGSKA (reference sequence). This CDR3 is built from 15 residues.

J is TRBJ2-3 and V is TRBV4-3; TCRdb's D call, TRBD2, is unchecked because there is no DNA. CDR3 length equals 19 residues. Germline values: CDR1 LGHNA, CDR2 YSLEER. The CDR3 is CASSQDGTSGGAAPDTQYF.

The chain employs TRBV7-3 and TRBJ2-2; the D gene TCRdb calls, TRBD1, cannot be checked with no DNA. Germline lookup yields CDR1 SGHTA and CDR2 FQGTGA. This CDR3 spans 16 amino acids. The CDR3 loop is CASSFLHGGGTGELFF.

The chain is built from TRBV6-2 or TRBV6-3 and TRBJ2-2; TCRdb names TRBD1, which stays unverified in the absence of DNA. The CDR3 runs 13 residues. The germline gives CDR1 MNHEY, CDR2 SVGEGT. The CDR3 reads CATREIRSGELFF.

The chain employs TRBV12-3 or TRBV12-4 and TRBJ1-3; there is no DNA to check the TCRdb D call of TRBD1. The CDR3 totals 11 residues. CDR3 amino acids: CAGGQGNTIYF.

Here the CDR3 reads CASRVRVGAYGYTF. The gene calls are TRBV6-1 and TRBJ1-2; TCRdb gives TRBD1 as the D gene, but with no DNA this cannot be confirmed. Germline V CDR1 and CDR2: MNHNS, SASEGT. The CDR3 covers 14 residues.

The rearrangement joins TRBV20-1 to TRBJ1-1; TCRdb reports TRBD1, a call that lacks DNA to check it against. The CDR3 extends over 13 amino acids. Germline V gene data show CDR1 as DFQATT and CDR2 as SNEGSKA (reference sequence). The CDR3 is CSADDRVNTEAFF.

The chain employs TRBV6-2 or TRBV6-3 and TRBJ2-6. From germline, CDR1 is MNHEY and CDR2 SVGEGT. The CDR3 contains 15 residues. CDR3 loop: CASGLGNSGANVLTF.

The chain recombines TRBV18 with TRBJ2-1; TCRdb selects TRBD1, and the lack of DNA leaves this call unchecked. The CDR3 runs 15 residues. Germline-derived CDR1 and CDR2 are KGHSH and LQKENI. CDR3 protein: CASSPPRDRENEQFF.

The rearrangement uses TRBV20-1 and TRBJ2-1; TCRdb picks TRBD2, but there is no DNA to check that call. The CDR3 is 14 residues long. Germline V lookup: CDR1 DFQATT, CDR2 SNEGSKA (reference sequence). The CDR3 spells CSARSPPRNNEQFF.

The chain couples TRBV6-1 to TRBJ1-1. This CDR3 contains 16 residues. Germline-derived CDR1 and CDR2 are MNHNS and SASEGT. CDR3 region: CASSVRGGRLNTEAFF.

This chain uses TRBV21-1 with TRBJ1-1; with no DNA, the TCRdb D assignment of TRBD1 cannot be verified. TRBV21-1 has pseudogene status. CDR3 size: 13 residues. This chain's CDR3 is CASSKSPGTEAFF.

The chain has TRBV6-6 and TRBJ2-3; TCRdb gives TRBD1 as the D gene, but with no DNA this cannot be confirmed. The CDR3 sequence is 12 residues long. CDR1 and CDR2 (germline): MNHNY, SVGAGI (reference sequence). Here the CDR3 reads CASRGTTDTQYF.